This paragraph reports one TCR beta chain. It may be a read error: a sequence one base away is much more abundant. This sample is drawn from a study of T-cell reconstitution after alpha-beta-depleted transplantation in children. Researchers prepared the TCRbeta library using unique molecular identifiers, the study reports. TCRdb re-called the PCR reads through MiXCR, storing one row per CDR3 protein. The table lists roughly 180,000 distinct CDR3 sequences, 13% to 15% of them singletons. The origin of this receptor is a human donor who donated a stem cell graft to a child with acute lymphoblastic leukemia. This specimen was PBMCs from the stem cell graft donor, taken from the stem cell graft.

The chain's CDR3 is CVSSEETESGYTF. For the CDR3, the DNA is TGTGTCAGCAGTGAGGAGACAGAGAGCGGCTACACCTTC. This sequence joins TRBV6-4 and TRBJ1-2, with D perhaps matching TRBD1 (5 bases). This CDR3 contains 13 residues. The germline CDR1 and CDR2 sequences are MRHNA and SNTAGT.